Given below is one T cell receptor beta chain in context. This CDR3 comprises 15 residues. V dropped 1 base and J dropped 9; count of bases not matched to a gene: 5. The germline CDR1 and CDR2 sequences are SSHAT and FNYEAQ (reference sequence). The data derive from a study of radiotherapy plus CTLA-4 blockade in lung cancer. About the study: Disease control was seen in approximately 29% of patients, objective responses in roughly 19%.

The data were produced by immunoSEQ multiplex PCR, yet TCRdb's version contains in-frame clones alone and is incomplete. This sample has some 46,000 clones; 82% occur once, and the top ten carry approximately 3.5%. This specimen was peripheral blood, taken from a patient treated with radiotherapy plus ipilimumab. The chain links TRBV7-7 to TRBJ2-7, with 14 bases that match TRBD2. The clonotype was recovered from a human donor with non-small cell lung cancer who had stable disease on radiotherapy plus ipilimumab. The CDR3 loop is CASSLGTSGRNGQYF. The CDR3 region has the DNA TGTGCCAGCAGCTTAGGGACTAGCGGGAGGAACGGGCAGTACTTC.